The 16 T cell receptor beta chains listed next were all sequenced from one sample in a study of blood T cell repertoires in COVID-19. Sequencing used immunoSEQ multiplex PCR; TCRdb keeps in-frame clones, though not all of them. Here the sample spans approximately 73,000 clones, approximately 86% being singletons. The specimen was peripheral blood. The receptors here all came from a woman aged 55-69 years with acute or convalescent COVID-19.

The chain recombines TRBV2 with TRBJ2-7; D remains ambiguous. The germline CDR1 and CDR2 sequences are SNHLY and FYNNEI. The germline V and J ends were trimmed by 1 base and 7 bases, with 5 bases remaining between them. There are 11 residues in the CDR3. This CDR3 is CASSEGAEQYF. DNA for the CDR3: TGTGCCAGCAGTGAAGGGGCTGAGCAGTACTTC.

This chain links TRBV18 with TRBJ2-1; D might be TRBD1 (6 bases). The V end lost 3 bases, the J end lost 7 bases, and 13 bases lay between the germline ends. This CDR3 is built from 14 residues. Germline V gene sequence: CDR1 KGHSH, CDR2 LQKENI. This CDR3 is CASSPDGTMNEQFF. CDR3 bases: TGTGCCAGCTCACCCGACGGGACAATGAATGAGCAGTTCTTC.

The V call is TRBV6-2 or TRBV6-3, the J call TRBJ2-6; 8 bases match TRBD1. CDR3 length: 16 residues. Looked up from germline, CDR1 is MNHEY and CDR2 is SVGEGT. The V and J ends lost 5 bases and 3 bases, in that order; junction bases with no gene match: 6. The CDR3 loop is CASSRTGYNGANVLTF. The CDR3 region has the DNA TGTGCCAGCAGTCGGACAGGGTACAATGGGGCCAACGTCCTGACTTTC.

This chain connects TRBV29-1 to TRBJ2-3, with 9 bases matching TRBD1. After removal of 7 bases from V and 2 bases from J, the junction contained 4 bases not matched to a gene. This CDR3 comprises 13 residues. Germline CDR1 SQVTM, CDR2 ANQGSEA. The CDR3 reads CSATGGLTDTQYF. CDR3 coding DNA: TGCAGCGCTACAGGGGGCCTCACAGATACGCAGTATTTT.

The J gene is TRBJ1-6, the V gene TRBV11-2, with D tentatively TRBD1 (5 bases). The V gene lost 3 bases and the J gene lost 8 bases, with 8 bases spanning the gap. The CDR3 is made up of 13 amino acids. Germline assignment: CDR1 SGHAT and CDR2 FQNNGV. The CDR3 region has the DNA TGTGCCAGCAGCTTGGGGGAGGATTCACCCCTCCACTTT. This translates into CASSLGEDSPLHF.

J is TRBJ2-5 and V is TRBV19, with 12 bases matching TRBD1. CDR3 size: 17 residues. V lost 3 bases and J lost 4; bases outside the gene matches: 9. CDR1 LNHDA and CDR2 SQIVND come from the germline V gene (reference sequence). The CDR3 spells CASSIGTGGSLGETQYF. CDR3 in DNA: TGTGCCAGTAGTATTGGGACAGGGGGCAGTTTGGGAGAGACCCAGTACTTC.

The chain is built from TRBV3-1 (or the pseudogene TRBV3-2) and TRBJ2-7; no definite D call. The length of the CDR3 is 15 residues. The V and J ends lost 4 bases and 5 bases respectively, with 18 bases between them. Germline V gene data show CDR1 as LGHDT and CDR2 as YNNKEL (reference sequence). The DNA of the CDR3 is TGTGCCAGCAGCCCGCGGCGTGACGGCTGGAACGAGCAGTACTTC. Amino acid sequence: CASSPRRDGWNEQYF.

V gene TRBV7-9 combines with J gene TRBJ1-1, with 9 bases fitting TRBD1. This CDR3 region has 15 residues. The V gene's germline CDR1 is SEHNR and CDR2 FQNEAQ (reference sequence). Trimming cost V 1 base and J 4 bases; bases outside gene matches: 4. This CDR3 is CASSLGGTGRTEAFF. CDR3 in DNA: TGTGCCAGCAGCTTAGGCGGGACAGGGCGCACTGAAGCTTTCTTT.

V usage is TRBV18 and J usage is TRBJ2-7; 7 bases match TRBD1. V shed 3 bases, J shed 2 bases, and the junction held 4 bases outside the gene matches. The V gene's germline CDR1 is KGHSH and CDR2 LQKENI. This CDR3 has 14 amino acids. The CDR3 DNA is TGTGCCAGCTCACCGAGGGGACAGACCTACGAGCAGTACTTC. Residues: CASSPRGQTYEQYF.

In nucleotides, the CDR3 is TGTGCCAGCAGCTTGGGGCAGGGTGATGGCTACACCTTC. Translation gives CASSLGQGDGYTF. The genes are TRBV5-6 and TRBJ1-2; tentatively, D is TRBD1 (5 bases). The V end lost 0 bases, the J end lost 6 bases, and 9 bases lay between the germline ends. The CDR3 runs to 13 residues. Per the germline V gene, CDR1 is SGHDT and CDR2 is YYEEEE.

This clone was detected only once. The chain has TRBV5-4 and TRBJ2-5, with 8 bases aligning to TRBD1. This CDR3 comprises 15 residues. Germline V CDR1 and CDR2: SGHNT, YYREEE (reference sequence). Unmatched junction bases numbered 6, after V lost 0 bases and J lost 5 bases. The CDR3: CASSLGGTGGETQYF. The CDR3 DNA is TGTGCCAGCAGCTTGGGGGGGACAGGAGGGGAGACCCAGTACTTC. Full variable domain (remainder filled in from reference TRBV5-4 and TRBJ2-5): ETGVTQSPTHLIKTRGQQVTLRCSSQSGHNTVSWYQQALGQGPQFIFQYYREEENGRGNFPPRFSGLQFPNYSSELNVNALELDDSALYLCASSLGGTGGETQYFGPGTRLLVL.

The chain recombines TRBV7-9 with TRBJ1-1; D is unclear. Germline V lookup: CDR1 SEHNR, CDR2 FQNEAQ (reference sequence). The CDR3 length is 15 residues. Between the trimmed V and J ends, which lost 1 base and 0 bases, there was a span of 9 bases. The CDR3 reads CASSLGARMNTEAFF. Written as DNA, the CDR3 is TGTGCCAGCAGCTTAGGGGCCCGGATGAACACTGAAGCTTTCTTT.

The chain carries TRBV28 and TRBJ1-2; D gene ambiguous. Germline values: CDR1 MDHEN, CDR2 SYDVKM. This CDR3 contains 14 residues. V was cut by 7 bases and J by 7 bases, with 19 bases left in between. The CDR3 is CASNLADTGFGYTF. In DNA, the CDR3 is TGTGCCAGCAACCTCGCCGACACGGGATTTGGCTACACCTTC.

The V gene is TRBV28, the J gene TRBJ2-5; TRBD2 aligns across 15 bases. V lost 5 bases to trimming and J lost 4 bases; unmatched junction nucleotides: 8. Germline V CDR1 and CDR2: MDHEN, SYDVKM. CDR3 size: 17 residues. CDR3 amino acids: CASSPSGTSGRRETQYF. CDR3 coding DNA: TGTGCCAGCAGTCCATCCGGGACTAGCGGGAGGAGAGAGACCCAGTACTTC. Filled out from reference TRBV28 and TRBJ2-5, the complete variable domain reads DVKVTQSSRYLVKRTGEKVFLECVQDMDHENMFWYRQDPGLGLRLIYFSYDVKMKEKGDIPEGYSVSREKKERFSLILESASTNQTSMYLCASSPSGTSGRRETQYFGPGTRLLVL.

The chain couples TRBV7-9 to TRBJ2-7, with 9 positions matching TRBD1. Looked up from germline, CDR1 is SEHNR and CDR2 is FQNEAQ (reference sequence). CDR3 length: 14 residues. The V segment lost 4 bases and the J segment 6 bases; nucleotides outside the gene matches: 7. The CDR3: CASSSTGTGPEQYF. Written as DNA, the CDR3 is TGTGCCAGCAGCTCAACCGGGACAGGGCCCGAGCAGTACTTC.

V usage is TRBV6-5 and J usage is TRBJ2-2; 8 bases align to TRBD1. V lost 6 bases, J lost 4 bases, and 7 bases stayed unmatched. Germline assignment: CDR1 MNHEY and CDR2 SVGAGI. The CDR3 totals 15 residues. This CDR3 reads CASRRKGQVTGELFF. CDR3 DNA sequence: TGTGCCAGCAGGAGAAAGGGACAGGTCACCGGGGAGCTGTTTTTT.